This T cell receptor beta chain was identified in a study of T-cell memory formation after mild COVID-19 (dated by TCRdb to the early 2020s). For context, the study as a whole: TCR sequence clusters from the two donors were largely donor specific. In two donors, T-cell clones that expanded and contracted after mild COVID-19 were followed by sequencing TCRalpha and TCRbeta repertoires longitudinally. The cohort comprised two young, previously healthy adult volunteers, one female and one male.

PBMCs were isolated by Ficoll-Paque density gradient centrifugation. The study at large found these results: Contracting CD4+ clones appeared mostly in the CM and EM memory subsets, whereas CD8+ clones were enriched in EMRA. Clones contracting from day 15 to 85 had balanced CD4/CD8 phenotypes, while a second wave expanding from day 15 to 37 was biased towards CD4+. The second-wave clones that peaked on day 37 were not confirmed to be SARS-CoV-2 specific. Some responding clones were found in pre-infection memory, which suggests that pre-existing cross-reactive memory T cells took part in the SARS-CoV-2 response. Only a couple of mild cases were covered by the study, and larger cohorts that include severe cases with pre-infection samples were considered necessary.

The CDR3, from cysteine to phenylalanine, totals 14 residues. The DNA shown is the 42-base CDR3, in frame from base 1. V is shortened by 0 bases, J by 8 bases, and the region joining them spans 12 bases. According to the germline V gene, CDR1 reads MGHRA and CDR2 reads YSYEKL. This clonotype was observed many times. It has no known antigen specificity. Within one base of it there is no much larger clone, and no base qualities were kept. The instrument given in TCRdb is Illumina NovaSeq 6000. Using 5'RACE with constant-segment primers, TCRalpha and TCRbeta cDNA libraries were constructed, with sample barcodes and unique molecular identifiers added in the process. Trizol reagent was used to extract RNA from every sample. Library amplification was performed in two PCR steps, and a second sample barcode and Illumina TruSeq adapters were introduced in the second step. Sequencing of libraries was performed on an Illumina NovaSeq with 2 x 150 bp paired-end reads. The source study handled its data this way. The reads were demultiplexed and collapsed into UMI-guided consensus sequences using migec v1.2.7. With mixcr v2.1.11, UMI consensuses were aligned to TRA and TRB V and J templates and assembled into clonotypes. Clonotypes were classified as expanded or contracted when called significant by both edgeR and NoisET, with noise models trained on biological replicates. For edgeR calls, a false discovery rate-adjusted p below 0.01 and a log2 fold-change threshold of 1 were applied. As an exploratory analysis of dynamics, max-normalized trajectories of the 1000 most abundant clonotypes were examined by PCA with hierarchical clustering. Separately sequenced CD4+ and CD8+ repertoires were used to assign a CD4 or CD8 phenotype to each responding clone. Using fastp trimming at Q25 and MiXCR clonotype assembly, TCRdb reanalyzed the public sequencing data and kept in-frame beta chains. Each record represents a unique CDR3 protein, reported with the most common genes and DNA among its rows. The V and J calls here are based on TCRdb, not the publication. In this sample the table shows roughly 150,000 distinct CDR3 sequences, over 10% of which occur a single time. The ten largest make up roughly 3.4% of the sample.

Material for sequencing was PBMCs or a T cell subset sorted from them (not recorded which). This TCR derives from a man between 18 and 35 years old who had mild COVID-19 (a few samples of this study predate the infection). The sample titles of this study are shuffled in the database, so cell type and time point are left out; the donor was told from shared clones. Recombination connected TRBV4-1 to TRBJ2-3; the D gene assignment is perhaps TRBD1 or TRBD2, with each matching 6 bases. The DNA sequence is as follows: TGCGCCAGCAGCCAAGATAGGAGGGGGAGTACGCAGTATTTT. Its translation is CASSQDRRGSTQYF.